The T cell receptor beta chain under discussion was sequenced for a study of CD8 T cells in ankylosing spondylitis. Study-level results: What seemed typical of ankylosing spondylitis blood was a TCR beta motif built from roughly eight highly homologous variants. Prior literature has documented some motif variants in synovial fluid and blood from reactive arthritis.

J gave up 5 bases and V 10 bases, and 13 bases lay outside the gene matches. The CDR3 is made up of 15 amino acids. CDR1 and CDR2 (germline): MNHEY, SMNVEV (reference sequence). In this sample, this clonotype turned up many times. The antigen remains undetermined. Scientists made TCR beta libraries using quantitative 5'-RACE with molecular barcodes. TCRdb used MiXCR to reprocess the 5' RACE reads, holding one entry per CDR3 protein. The sample holds hundreds of thousands of distinct CDR3 sequences, 10% seen once. The TCR was taken from a male donor with ankylosing spondylitis or in good health (not recorded which). Sequencing was done on a sample of blood, either unsorted or a sorted T cell fraction (not recorded which). V and J are TRBV27 and TRBJ1-5; 8 bases match TRBD1. DNA of the CDR3: TGTGCCAAGGGGTCTGGCAGGGGGCCGGATCAGCCCCAGCATTTT. Translating gives CAKGSGRGPDQPQHF.